A selection of T cell receptor beta chains follows, all from one sample in a study of T-cell reconstitution after alpha-beta-depleted transplantation in children. TCRdb re-derived calls from the PCR reads in MiXCR, one entry per CDR3 protein. The sample has under 300,000 distinct CDR3 sequences, roughly 11% seen once; the top ten hold around 22%. Here the sequenced sample was peripheral blood, taken 180 days after TCRalphabeta/CD19-depleted stem cell transplant. Receptors originate from a male patient aged 2 to 9 who had a stem cell transplant for chronic granulomatous disease, so the T cells may come from the graft donor. Each CDR3 is given with its conserved first and last residue. A D gene is named only where the DNA matches it firmly. Clone size is shown for a subset of rows, as once, few, many or a class of expanded clone.

>TRBJ2-4|-|14|many|TRBV28
CASSSPGPQNIQYF
TGTGCCAGCAGCTCCCCGGGACCCCAAAACATTCAGTACTTC
>TRBJ2-1|-|15|many|TRBV29-1
CSVDVGQSSYNEQFF
TGCAGCGTTGATGTTGGGCAGAGCTCCTACAATGAGCAGTTCTTC
>TRBJ1-1|-|12|many|TRBV18
CASSPMGAEAFF
TGTGCCAGCTCACCAATGGGTGCTGAAGCTTTCTTT
>TRBJ2-1|TRBD2|19|-|TRBV4-2
CASSHSGTSGRARNNEQFF
TGTGCCAGCAGCCACTCCGGGACTAGCGGGAGGGCCCGGAACAATGAGCAGTTCTTC
>TRBJ2-7|TRBD1|19|many|TRBV27
CASSKNRHGPGQGPYEQYF
TGTGCCAGCAGTAAAAATCGTCACGGCCCGGGACAGGGGCCCTACGAGCAGTACTTC
>TRBJ2-3|-|15|many|TRBV5-1
CASSKSGLSTDTQYF
TGCGCCAGCAGCAAAAGCGGGCTAAGCACAGATACGCAGTATTTT
>TRBJ2-3|TRBD2|15|many|TRBV10-3
CAISVGLAGTDTQYF
TGTGCCATCAGTGTGGGACTAGCCGGCACAGATACGCAGTATTTT
>TRBJ2-1|TRBD2|14|few|TRBV19
CASKSGTSYSEQFF
TGTGCCAGTAAATCCGGGACTAGCTACAGCGAGCAGTTCTTC
>TRBJ2-2|-|16|many|TRBV7-3
CASSLTGSANTGELFF
TGTGCCAGCAGCTTAACCGGCAGCGCGAACACCGGGGAGCTGTTTTTT
>TRBJ2-1|-|15|few|TRBV18
CASSPDRKVNNEQFF
TGTGCCAGCTCACCAGATAGGAAAGTAAACAATGAGCAGTTCTTC
>TRBJ2-1|TRBD1|15|many|TRBV12-3/TRBV12-4
CASSATGVLYNEQFF
TGTGCCAGCAGCGCCACAGGGGTACTCTACAATGAGCAGTTCTTC
>TRBJ2-1|-|13|many|TRBV6-2/TRBV6-3
CASSLKQGGEQFF
TGTGCCAGCAGTTTGAAACAGGGAGGAGAGCAGTTCTTC
>TRBJ2-3|-|15|many|TRBV18
CASSLLDTNTDTQYF
TGTGCCAGCTCACTCCTTGACACGAACACAGATACGCAGTATTTT
>TRBJ1-2|-|17|many|TRBV12-3/TRBV12-4
CASSFIPLRGLSYGYTF
TGTGCCAGCAGTTTTATTCCGCTCCGGGGGCTCAGCTATGGCTACACCTTC
>TRBJ2-5|TRBD2|15|many|TRBV28
CASRGLAGSQETQYF
TGTGCCAGCAGGGGACTAGCGGGGAGCCAAGAGACCCAGTACTTC
>TRBJ2-6|TRBD1|17|many|TRBV18
CASSLGTGGLVANVLTF
TGTGCCAGCTCACTTGGGACAGGGGGCCTGGTGGCCAACGTCCTGACTTTC
>TRBJ2-7|TRBD1|14|-|TRBV19
CASSPGDRVHEQYF
TGTGCCAGTAGTCCCGGCGACAGGGTCCACGAGCAGTACTTC
>TRBJ2-1|-|13|few|TRBV12-3/TRBV12-4
CASSARGVLEQFF
TGTGCCAGCAGCGCGAGGGGGGTTCTTGAGCAGTTCTTC
>TRBJ2-7|-|13|-|TRBV12-3/TRBV12-4
CASSFGGSYELYF
TGTGCCAGCAGTTTCGGCGGCTCCTACGAGCTGTACTTC
>TRBJ2-5|-|14|many|TRBV18
CASSPLDRQETQYF
TGTGCCAGCTCACCGCTGGACAGACAGGAGACCCAGTACTTC
>TRBJ2-5|-|11|many|TRBV5-1
CASPGEETQYF
TGCGCCAGCCCCGGGGAAGAGACCCAGTACTTC
>TRBJ2-4|TRBD2|13|many|TRBV9
CASSVGGSDIQYF
TGTGCCAGCAGCGTTGGCGGGAGTGACATTCAGTACTTC
>TRBJ2-2|-|16|many|TRBV9
CASRKGGPANTGELFF
TGTGCCAGCAGAAAGGGCGGGCCTGCGAACACCGGGGAGCTGTTTTTT
>TRBJ2-5|-|14|many|TRBV20-1
CSARPPGKQETQYF
TGCAGTGCTAGACCCCCAGGCAAACAAGAGACCCAGTACTTC
>TRBJ1-2|-|14|many|TRBV10-3
CAISELETLNGYTF
TGTGCCATCAGTGAGTTGGAGACTCTTAATGGCTACACCTTC
>TRBJ2-1|-|16|few|TRBV20-1
CSARDQEGEHYNEQFF
TGCAGTGCTAGAGATCAGGAGGGGGAACATTACAATGAGCAGTTCTTC
>TRBJ2-7|TRBD1|14|many|TRBV12-3/TRBV12-4
CASSDRGSSYEQYF
TGTGCCAGCAGTGACAGGGGAAGTTCCTACGAGCAGTACTTC
>TRBJ2-3|TRBD2|16|-|TRBV18
CASSRSASGRTDTQYF
TGTGCCAGCTCCCGCAGCGCTAGCGGGAGGACAGATACGCAGTATTTT
>TRBJ2-7|-|15|few|TRBV10-3
CAISELGNGGHEQYF
TGTGCCATCAGTGAATTGGGCAACGGGGGCCACGAGCAGTACTTC
>TRBJ2-5|-|14|many|TRBV5-1
CASRRPGSQETQYF
TGCGCCAGCAGACGACCAGGGTCCCAAGAGACCCAGTACTTC
>TRBJ1-1|-|11|many|TRBV24-1
CATTWNTEAFF
TGTGCCACTACGTGGAACACTGAAGCTTTCTTT
>TRBJ2-7|TRBD1|13|many|TRBV12-3/TRBV12-4
CASMGDRGVEQYF
TGTGCCAGCATGGGAGACAGGGGAGTCGAGCAGTACTTC
>TRBJ2-1|TRBD2|16|many|TRBV7-3
CASSLTLAGVYNEQFF
TGTGCCAGCAGCTTAACCCTAGCGGGGGTTTACAATGAGCAGTTCTTC
>TRBJ2-1|-|13|many|TRBV7-8
CASSLDALNEQFF
TGTGCCAGCAGCCTGGACGCCCTGAATGAGCAGTTCTTC
>TRBJ2-5|TRBD2|13|many|TRBV5-1
CASNLAGVATQYF
TGCGCCAGCAACCTAGCGGGGGTTGCGACCCAGTACTTC
>TRBJ1-1|-|13|many|TRBV29-1
CSVDGWLNTEAFF
TGCAGCGTTGACGGTTGGTTAAACACTGAAGCTTTCTTT
>TRBJ2-7|TRBD1|17|many|TRBV20-1
CSAPDRGDLAASYEQYF
TGCAGTGCACCGGACAGGGGTGACCTAGCGGCCTCCTACGAGCAGTACTTC
>TRBJ1-1|-|14|-|TRBV4-1
CASSPRSSNTEAFF
TGCGCCAGCAGCCCACGTTCATCGAACACTGAAGCTTTCTTT
>TRBJ2-5|-|12|many|TRBV29-1
CSVETAGETQYF
TGCAGCGTTGAAACGGCCGGAGAGACCCAGTACTTC
>TRBJ1-2|-|13|many|TRBV7-2
CASRKGGAPGYTF
TGTGCCAGCAGAAAAGGTGGTGCTCCTGGCTACACCTTC
>TRBJ2-2|-|14|many|TRBV5-1
CASSLEGMTGELFF
TGCGCCAGCAGCTTGGAGGGAATGACCGGGGAGCTGTTTTTT
>TRBJ1-4|TRBD1|14|many|TRBV12-3/TRBV12-4
CASSFGQVTEKLFF
TGTGCCAGCAGTTTCGGACAGGTTACTGAAAAACTGTTTTTT
>TRBJ2-7|-|13|many|TRBV12-3/TRBV12-4
CASSRTGTYEQYF
TGTGCCAGCAGCCGAACAGGGACCTACGAGCAGTACTTC
>TRBJ2-2|TRBD2|16|many|TRBV5-1
CASRLIAGINTGELFF
TGCGCCAGCAGACTCATAGCGGGTATTAACACCGGGGAGCTGTTTTTT
>TRBJ2-1|TRBD2|21|-|TRBV5-8
CASTYTTWASGRAGGYNEQFF
TGTGCCAGCACTTATACTACTTGGGCTAGCGGGAGGGCCGGGGGTTACAATGAGCAGTTCTTC
>TRBJ2-1|TRBD1|14|few|TRBV24-1
CATSDSTGYNEQFF
TGTGCCACCAGTGATTCGACAGGGTACAATGAGCAGTTCTTC
>TRBJ2-2|TRBD2|14|many|TRBV10-3
CAISVLAATGELFF
TGTGCCATCAGTGTTCTAGCGGCCACCGGGGAGCTGTTTTTT
>TRBJ2-5|-|15|few|TRBV2
CASSEAGTKRETQYF
TGTGCCAGCAGTGAAGCGGGAACTAAGAGAGAGACCCAGTACTTC
>TRBJ1-2|TRBD1|13|many|TRBV11-1
CASSRQGSDGYTF
TGTGCCAGCAGCCGACAGGGTTCGGATGGCTACACCTTC
>TRBJ2-3|-|14|-|TRBV19
CASRTRGQISAQYF
TGTGCCAGTAGGACCAGGGGCCAAATCTCCGCGCAGTATTTT
>TRBJ1-1|-|8|many|TRBV29-1
CSVEFGFF
TGCAGCGTTGAGTTTGGTTTCTTT
>TRBJ2-1|TRBD1|13|many|TRBV20-1
CSAYRGLVDEQFF
TGCAGTGCGTACAGGGGGCTGGTGGATGAGCAGTTCTTC
>TRBJ2-3|-|16|many|TRBV6-5
CASSYSRASGTDTQYF
TGTGCCAGCAGTTACTCGAGGGCTAGCGGCACAGATACGCAGTATTTT
>TRBJ2-1|-|13|-|TRBV12-3/TRBV12-4
CATQREPYNEQFF
TGTGCCACCCAGAGAGAGCCCTACAATGAGCAGTTCTTC